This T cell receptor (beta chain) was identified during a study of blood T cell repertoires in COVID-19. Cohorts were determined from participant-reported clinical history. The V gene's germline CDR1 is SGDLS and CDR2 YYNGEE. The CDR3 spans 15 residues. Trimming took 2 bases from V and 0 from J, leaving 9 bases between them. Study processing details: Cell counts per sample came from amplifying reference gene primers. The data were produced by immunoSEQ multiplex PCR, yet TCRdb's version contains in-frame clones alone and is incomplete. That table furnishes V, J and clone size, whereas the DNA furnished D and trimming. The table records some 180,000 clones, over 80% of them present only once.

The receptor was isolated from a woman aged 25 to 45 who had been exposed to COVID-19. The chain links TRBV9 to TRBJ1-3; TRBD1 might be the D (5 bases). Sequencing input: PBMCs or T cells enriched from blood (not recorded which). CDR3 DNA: TGTGCCAGCAGCGTCGGACATTACTCTGGAAACACCATATATTTT. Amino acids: CASSVGHYSGNTIYF.